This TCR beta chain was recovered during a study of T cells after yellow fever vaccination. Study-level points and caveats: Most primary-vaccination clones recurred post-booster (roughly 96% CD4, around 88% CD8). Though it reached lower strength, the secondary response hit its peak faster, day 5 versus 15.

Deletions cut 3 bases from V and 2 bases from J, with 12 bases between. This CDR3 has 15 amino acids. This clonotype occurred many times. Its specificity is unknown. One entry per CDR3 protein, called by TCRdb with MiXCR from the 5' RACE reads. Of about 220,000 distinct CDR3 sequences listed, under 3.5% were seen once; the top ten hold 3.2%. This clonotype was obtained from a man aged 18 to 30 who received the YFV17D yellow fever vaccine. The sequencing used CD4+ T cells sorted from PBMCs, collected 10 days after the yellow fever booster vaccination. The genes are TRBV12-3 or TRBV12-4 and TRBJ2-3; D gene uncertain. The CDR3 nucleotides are TGTGCCAGCAGTTTCTCGTCGGCACACACAGATACGCAGTATTTT. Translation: CASSFSSAHTDTQYF.